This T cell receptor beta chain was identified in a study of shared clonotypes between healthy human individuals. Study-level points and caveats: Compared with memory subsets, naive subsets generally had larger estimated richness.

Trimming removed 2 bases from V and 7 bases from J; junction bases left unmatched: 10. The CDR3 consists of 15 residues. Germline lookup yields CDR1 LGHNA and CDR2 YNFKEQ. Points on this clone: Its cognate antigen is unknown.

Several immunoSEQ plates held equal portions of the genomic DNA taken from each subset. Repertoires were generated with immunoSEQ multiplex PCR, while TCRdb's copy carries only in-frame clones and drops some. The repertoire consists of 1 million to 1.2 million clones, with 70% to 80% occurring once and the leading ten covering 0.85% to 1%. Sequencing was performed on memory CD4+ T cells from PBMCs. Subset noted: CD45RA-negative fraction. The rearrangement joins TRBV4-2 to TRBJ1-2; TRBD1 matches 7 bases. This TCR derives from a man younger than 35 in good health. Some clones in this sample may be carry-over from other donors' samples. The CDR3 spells CASSQPPGTVFGYTF. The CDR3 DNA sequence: TGTGCCAGCAGCCAACCACCCGGGACAGTGTTTGGCTACACCTTC.